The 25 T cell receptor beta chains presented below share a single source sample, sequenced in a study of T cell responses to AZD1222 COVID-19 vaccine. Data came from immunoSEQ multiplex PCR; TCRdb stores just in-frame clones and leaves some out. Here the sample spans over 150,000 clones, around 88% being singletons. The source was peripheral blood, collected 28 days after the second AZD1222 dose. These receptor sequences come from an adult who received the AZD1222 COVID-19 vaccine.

CDR3: CASNGGESTDTQYF. For the CDR3, the DNA is TGTGCCAGTAACGGCGGGGAGAGCACAGATACGCAGTATTTT. The chain uses TRBV19 and TRBJ2-3; a weak D match, TRBD2 (6 bases). The germline V gene encodes CDR1 LNHDA and CDR2 SQIVND (reference sequence). The CDR3 loop spans 14 amino acids. Trimming left V 7 bases short and J 0 bases short, with 11 bases between.

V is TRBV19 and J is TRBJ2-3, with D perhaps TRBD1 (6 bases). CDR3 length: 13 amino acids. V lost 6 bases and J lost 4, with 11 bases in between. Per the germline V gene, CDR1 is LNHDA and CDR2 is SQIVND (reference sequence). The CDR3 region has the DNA TGTGCCAGTAGAGATGGACAGTCAGATACGCAGTATTTT. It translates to CASRDGQSDTQYF.

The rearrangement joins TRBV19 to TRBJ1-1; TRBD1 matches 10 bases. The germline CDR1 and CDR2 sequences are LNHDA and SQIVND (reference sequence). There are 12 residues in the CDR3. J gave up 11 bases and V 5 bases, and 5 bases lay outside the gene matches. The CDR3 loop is CASSFSDRGAFF. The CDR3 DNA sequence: TGTGCCAGTAGTTTTTCGGACAGGGGGGCTTTCTTT.

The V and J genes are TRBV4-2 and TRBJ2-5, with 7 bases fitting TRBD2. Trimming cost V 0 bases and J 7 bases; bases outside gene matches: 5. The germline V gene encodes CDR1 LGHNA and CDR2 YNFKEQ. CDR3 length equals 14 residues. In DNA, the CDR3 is TGTGCCAGCAGCCAAGACCGGGGGGACGGGACCCAGTACTTC. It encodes CASSQDRGDGTQYF.

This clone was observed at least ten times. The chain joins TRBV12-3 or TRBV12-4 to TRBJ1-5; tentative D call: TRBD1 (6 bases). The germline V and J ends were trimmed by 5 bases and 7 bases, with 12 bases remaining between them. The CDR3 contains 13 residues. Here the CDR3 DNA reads TGTGCCAGCAGTACAGGGTCGGGACAGCCCCAGCATTTT. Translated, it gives CASSTGSGQPQHF.

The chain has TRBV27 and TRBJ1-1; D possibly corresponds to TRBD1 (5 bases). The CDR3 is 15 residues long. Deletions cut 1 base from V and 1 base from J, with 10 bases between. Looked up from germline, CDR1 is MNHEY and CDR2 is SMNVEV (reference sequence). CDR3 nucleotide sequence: TGTGCCAGCAGTTTATACGCACAGGAGAACACTGAAGCTTTCTTT. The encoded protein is CASSLYAQENTEAFF.

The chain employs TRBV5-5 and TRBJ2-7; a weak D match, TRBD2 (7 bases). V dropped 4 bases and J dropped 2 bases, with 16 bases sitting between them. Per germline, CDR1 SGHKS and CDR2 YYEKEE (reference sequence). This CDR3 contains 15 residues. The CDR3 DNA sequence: TGTGCCAGCAGCCCGGGACCCGGGGGGCCCTACGAGCAGTACTTC. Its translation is CASSPGPGGPYEQYF. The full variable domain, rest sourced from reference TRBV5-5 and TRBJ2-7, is DAGVTQSPTHLIKTRGQQVTLRCSPISGHKSVSWYQQVLGQGPQFIFQYYEKEERGRGNFPDRFSARQFPNYSSELNVNALLLGDSALYLCASSPGPGGPYEQYFGPGTRLTVT.

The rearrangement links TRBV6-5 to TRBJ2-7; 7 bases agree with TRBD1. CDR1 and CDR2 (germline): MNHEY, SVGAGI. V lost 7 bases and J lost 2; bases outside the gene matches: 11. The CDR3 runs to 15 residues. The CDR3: CASKQGTTDAYEQYF. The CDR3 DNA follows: TGTGCCAGCAAACAGGGGACAACAGATGCCTACGAGCAGTACTTC.

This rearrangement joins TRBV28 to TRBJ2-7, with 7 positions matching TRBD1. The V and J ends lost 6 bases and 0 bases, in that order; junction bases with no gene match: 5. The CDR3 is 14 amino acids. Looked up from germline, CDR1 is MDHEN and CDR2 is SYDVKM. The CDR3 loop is CASSTDRNSYEQYF. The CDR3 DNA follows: TGTGCCAGCAGCACGGACAGGAACTCCTACGAGCAGTACTTC.

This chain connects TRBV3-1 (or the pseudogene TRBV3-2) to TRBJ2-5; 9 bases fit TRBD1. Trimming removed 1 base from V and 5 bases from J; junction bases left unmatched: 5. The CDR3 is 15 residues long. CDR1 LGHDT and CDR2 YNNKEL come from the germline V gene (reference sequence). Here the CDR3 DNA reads TGTGCCAGCAGCCAAGGAAACAGGGGGCCGGAGACCCAGTACTTC. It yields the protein CASSQGNRGPETQYF.

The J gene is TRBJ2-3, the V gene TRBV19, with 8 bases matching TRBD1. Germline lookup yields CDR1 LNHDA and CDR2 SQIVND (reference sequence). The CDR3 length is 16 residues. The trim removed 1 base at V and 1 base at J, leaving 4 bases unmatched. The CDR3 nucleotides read TGTGCCAGTAGTATAGTGGCGGGACAGGGCACAGATACGCAGTATTTT. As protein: CASSIVAGQGTDTQYF.

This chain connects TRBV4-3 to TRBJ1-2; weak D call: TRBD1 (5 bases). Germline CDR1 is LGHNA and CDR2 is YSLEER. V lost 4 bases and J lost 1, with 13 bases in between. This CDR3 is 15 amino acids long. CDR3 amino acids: CASSLLGDVNYGYTF. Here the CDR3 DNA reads TGCGCCAGCAGCCTGTTGGGGGATGTTAACTATGGCTACACCTTC.

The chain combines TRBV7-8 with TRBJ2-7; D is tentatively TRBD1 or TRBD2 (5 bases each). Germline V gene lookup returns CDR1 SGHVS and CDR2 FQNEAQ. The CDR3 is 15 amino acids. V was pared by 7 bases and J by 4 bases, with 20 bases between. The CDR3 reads CASTEQTGTPYEQYF. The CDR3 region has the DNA TGTGCCAGCACCGAGCAAACCGGGACCCCATACGAGCAGTACTTC.

The CDR3 nucleotides are TGTGCCAGCAGTTATGCGGCAGGGACCATGAACACTGAAGCTTTCTTT. Amino acids: CASSYAAGTMNTEAFF. V is TRBV6-5 and J is TRBJ1-1; possibly TRBD1 for D (5 bases). The V end lost 3 bases, the J end lost 0 bases, and 14 bases lay between the germline ends. The CDR3 extends over 16 amino acids. From germline, CDR1 is MNHEY and CDR2 SVGAGI.

The CDR3: CASSLVGRGALYEQYF. DNA for the CDR3: TGCGCCAGCAGCCTGGTAGGAAGGGGAGCCCTCTACGAGCAGTACTTC. The chain carries TRBV5-1 and TRBJ2-7; TRBD1 or TRBD2 may be the D gene (5 bases each). The germline V gene has CDR1 SGHRS and CDR2 YFSETQ. The CDR3 runs 16 residues. V gave up 4 bases and J gave up 3 bases, with 20 bases separating them.

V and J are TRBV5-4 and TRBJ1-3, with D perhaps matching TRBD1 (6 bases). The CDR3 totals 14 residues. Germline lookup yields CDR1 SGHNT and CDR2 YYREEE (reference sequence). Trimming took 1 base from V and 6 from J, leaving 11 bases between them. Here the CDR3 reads CASSLTGFANTIYF. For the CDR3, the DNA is TGTGCCAGCAGCTTGACAGGGTTCGCAAACACCATATATTTT.

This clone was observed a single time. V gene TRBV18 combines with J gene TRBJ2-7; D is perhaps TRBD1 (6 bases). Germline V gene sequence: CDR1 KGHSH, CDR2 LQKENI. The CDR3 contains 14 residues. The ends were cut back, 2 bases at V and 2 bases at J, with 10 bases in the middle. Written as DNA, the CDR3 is TGTGCCAGCTCACCAACAGGGCCGACCTACGAGCAGTACTTC. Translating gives CASSPTGPTYEQYF.

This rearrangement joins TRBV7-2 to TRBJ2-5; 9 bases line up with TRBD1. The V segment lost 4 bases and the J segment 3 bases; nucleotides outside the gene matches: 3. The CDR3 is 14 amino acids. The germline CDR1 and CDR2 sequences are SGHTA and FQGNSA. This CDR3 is CASSWTGDKETQYF. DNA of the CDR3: TGTGCCAGCAGCTGGACAGGGGACAAAGAGACCCAGTACTTC.

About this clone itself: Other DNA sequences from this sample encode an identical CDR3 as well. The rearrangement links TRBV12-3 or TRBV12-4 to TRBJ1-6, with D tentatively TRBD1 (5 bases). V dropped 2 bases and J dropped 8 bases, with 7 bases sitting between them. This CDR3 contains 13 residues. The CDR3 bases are TGTGCCAGCAGTTTACAGGGTTATTCACCCCTCCACTTT. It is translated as CASSLQGYSPLHF.

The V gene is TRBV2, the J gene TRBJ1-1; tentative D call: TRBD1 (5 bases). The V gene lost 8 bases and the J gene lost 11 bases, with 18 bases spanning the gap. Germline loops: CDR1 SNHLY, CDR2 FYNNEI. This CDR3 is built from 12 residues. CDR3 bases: TGTGCCAGCTCCCGAAGGCAGGGTAGGGCTTTCTTT. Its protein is CASSRRQGRAFF.

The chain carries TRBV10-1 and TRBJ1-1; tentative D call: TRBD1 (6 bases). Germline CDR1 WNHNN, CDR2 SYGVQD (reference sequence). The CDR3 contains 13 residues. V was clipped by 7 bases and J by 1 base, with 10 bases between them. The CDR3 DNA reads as TGCGCCAGCAATGGACAGCGGAACACTGAAGCTTTCTTT. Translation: CASNGQRNTEAFF.

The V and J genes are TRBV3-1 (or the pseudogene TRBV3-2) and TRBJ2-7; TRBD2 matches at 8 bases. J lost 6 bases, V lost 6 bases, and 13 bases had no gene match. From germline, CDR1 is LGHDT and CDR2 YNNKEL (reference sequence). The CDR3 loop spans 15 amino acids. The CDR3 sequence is CASSTAGGRVREQYF. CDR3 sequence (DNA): TGTGCCAGCAGTACTGCGGGGGGCCGGGTTCGCGAGCAGTACTTC.

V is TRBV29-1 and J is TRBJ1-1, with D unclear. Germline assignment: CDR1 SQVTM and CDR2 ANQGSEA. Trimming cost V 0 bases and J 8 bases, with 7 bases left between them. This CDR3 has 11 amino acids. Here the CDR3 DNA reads TGCAGCGTTGAAGATTCCTTGGAAGCTTTCTTT. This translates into CSVEDSLEAFF.

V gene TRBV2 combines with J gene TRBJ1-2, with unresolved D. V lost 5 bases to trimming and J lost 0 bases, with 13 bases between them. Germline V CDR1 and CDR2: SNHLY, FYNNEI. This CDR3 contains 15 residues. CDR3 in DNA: TGTGCCAGCAGTACTGACCTGGTTGCTAACTATGGCTACACCTTC. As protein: CASSTDLVANYGYTF.

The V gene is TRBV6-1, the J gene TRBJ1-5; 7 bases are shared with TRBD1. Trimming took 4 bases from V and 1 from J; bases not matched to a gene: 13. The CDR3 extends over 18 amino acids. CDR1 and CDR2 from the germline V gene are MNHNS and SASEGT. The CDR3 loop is CASSGFRDSQGSNQPQHF. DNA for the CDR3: TGTGCCAGCAGTGGCTTCCGGGACAGTCAAGGGAGCAATCAGCCCCAGCATTTT.